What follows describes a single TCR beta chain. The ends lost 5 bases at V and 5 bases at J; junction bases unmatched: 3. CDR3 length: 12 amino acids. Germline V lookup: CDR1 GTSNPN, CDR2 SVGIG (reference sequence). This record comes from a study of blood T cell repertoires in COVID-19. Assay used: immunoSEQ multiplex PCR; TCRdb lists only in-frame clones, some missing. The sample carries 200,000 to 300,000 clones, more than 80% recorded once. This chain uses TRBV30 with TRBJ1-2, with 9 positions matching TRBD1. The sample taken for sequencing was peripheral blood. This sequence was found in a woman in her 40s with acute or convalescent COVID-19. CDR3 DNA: TGTGCCTGGGGGACAGGGCCGTATGGCTACACCTTC. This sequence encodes CAWGTGPYGYTF.